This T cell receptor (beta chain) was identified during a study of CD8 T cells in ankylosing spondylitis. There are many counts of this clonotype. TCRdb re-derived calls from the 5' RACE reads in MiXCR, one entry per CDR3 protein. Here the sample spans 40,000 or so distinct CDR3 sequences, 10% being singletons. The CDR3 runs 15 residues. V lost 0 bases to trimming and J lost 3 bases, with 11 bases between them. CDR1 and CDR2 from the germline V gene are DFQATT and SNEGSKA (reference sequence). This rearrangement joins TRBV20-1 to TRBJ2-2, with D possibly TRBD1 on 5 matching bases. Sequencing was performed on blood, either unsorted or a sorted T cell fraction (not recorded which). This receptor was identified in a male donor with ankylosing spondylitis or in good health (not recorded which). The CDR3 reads CSARDGSRDTGELFF. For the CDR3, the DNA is TGCAGTGCTAGAGATGGCAGCAGGGACACCGGGGAGCTGTTTTTT.